This is a list of T cell receptor beta chains from one sample in a study of CD8+CD57+ T cells in acquired aplastic anemia. One entry per CDR3 protein, called by TCRdb with MiXCR from the reads. The sample contains 160,000 or so distinct CDR3 sequences, 40% to 50% of which appear only once. Sample: sorted CD4+, CD8+, or CD8+CD57+ T cells (not recorded which) from PBMCs. These receptors came from a human donor with aplastic anemia. Both conserved end residues are part of each CDR3. The D gene is left open where the match is weak. Not all rows give a size; the values are once, few, many and, for expanded clones, a class.

abundance,d_gene,v_gene,j_gene,CDR3aa,CDR3nt
once,-,TRBV11-3,TRBJ1-2,CASSWGPYGYTF,TGTGCCAGCAGCTGGGGGCCCTATGGCTACACCTTC
many,TRBD1,TRBV5-8,TRBJ1-6,CASSWGQGGSPLHF,TGTGCCAGCAGCTGGGGACAGGGAGGTTCACCCCTCCACTTT
-,TRBD1,TRBV14,TRBJ1-6,CASKDRGRNSPLHF,TGTGCCAGCAAGGACAGGGGGCGTAATTCACCCCTCCACTTT
-,-,TRBV29-1,TRBJ2-7,CSVGWEHEQYF,TGCAGCGTTGGGTGGGAGCACGAGCAGTACTTC
-,TRBD1,TRBV19,TRBJ1-2,CASVDRGGYTF,TGTGCCAGTGTTGACAGGGGTGGCTACACCTTC
few,-,TRBV28,TRBJ1-1,CASRNSGKTEAFF,TGTGCCAGCAGGAACTCAGGGAAAACTGAAGCTTTCTTT
many,-,TRBV30,TRBJ1-6,CAYQDGINSPLHF,TGTGCCTACCAGGACGGAATAAATTCACCCCTCCACTTT
few,-,TRBV20-1,TRBJ2-6,CSATAGKDVLTF,TGCAGTGCGACCGCGGGGAAAGACGTCCTGACTTTC
once,TRBD1,TRBV19,TRBJ1-2,CASRDRGKWGYTF,TGTGCCAGCCGGGACAGGGGGAAGTGGGGCTACACCTTC
many,-,TRBV7-8,TRBJ1-4,CASSLGFTGEKLFF,TGTGCCAGCAGCTTAGGGTTCACCGGGGAAAAACTGTTTTTT
many,TRBD2,TRBV9,TRBJ2-1,CASSEGSGSSYNEQFF,TGTGCCAGCAGCGAGGGTAGCGGGAGCTCCTACAATGAGCAGTTCTTC
-,TRBD2,TRBV19,TRBJ2-3,CASSAGGHSDTQYF,TGTGCCAGCTCAGCGGGGGGGCATTCAGATACGCAGTATTTT
many,TRBD1,TRBV5-5,TRBJ2-3,CASSSGTGGADTQYF,TGTGCCAGCAGCTCAGGGACAGGGGGGGCAGATACGCAGTATTTT
-,TRBD1,TRBV20-1,TRBJ1-2,CSANDRVYGYTF,TGCAGTGCTAACGACAGGGTTTATGGCTACACCTTC
-,TRBD2,TRBV10-3,TRBJ2-5,CAIRRDSGGAETQYF,TGTGCCATCAGAAGAGATAGCGGGGGGGCGGAGACCCAGTACTTC
-,TRBD2,TRBV12-3/TRBV12-4,TRBJ2-1,CASSLLAGGRAYNEQFF,TGTGCCAGCAGTTTGCTAGCGGGGGGGCGTGCCTACAATGAGCAGTTCTTC
-,TRBD1,TRBV20-1,TRBJ2-7,CSARGLGGPGEQYF,TGCAGTGCTAGAGGTTTAGGGGGCCCGGGCGAGCAGTACTTC
many,-,TRBV10-3,TRBJ1-1,CAISESGGTFPEAFF,TGTGCCATCAGTGAGAGCGGGGGGACTTTTCCTGAAGCTTTCTTT
-,-,TRBV27,TRBJ2-7,CASRVLGAHEQYF,TGTGCCAGCAGGGTTTTGGGAGCCCACGAGCAGTACTTC
many,-,TRBV14,TRBJ2-3,CASSQAPDDTQYF,TGTGCCAGCAGCCAAGCCCCGGATGATACGCAGTATTTT
-,-,TRBV7-8,TRBJ1-1,CASSLTTGNTEAFF,TGTGCCAGCAGCTTAACAACAGGGAACACTGAAGCTTTCTTT
-,-,TRBV4-1,TRBJ2-1,CASSQGTGLFYNEQFF,TGCGCCAGCAGCCAAGGTACGGGACTTTTCTACAATGAGCAGTTCTTC
many,TRBD2,TRBV24-1,TRBJ2-1,CATSDSSGRAFNEQFF,TGTGCCACCAGTGACTCTAGCGGGAGGGCCTTCAATGAGCAGTTCTTC
many,TRBD2,TRBV6-6,TRBJ2-5,CASSYLAGAGETQYF,TGTGCCAGCAGTTACCTAGCGGGAGCAGGGGAGACCCAGTACTTC
-,-,TRBV9,TRBJ1-4,CASSVGGIATNEKLFF,TGTGCCAGCAGCGTAGGGGGGATTGCAACTAATGAAAAACTGTTTTTT
-,TRBD2,TRBV29-1,TRBJ2-1,CSVGRLAGSSYNEQFF,TGCAGCGTTGGCAGACTAGCGGGGAGCTCCTACAATGAGCAGTTCTTC
-,-,TRBV20-1,TRBJ2-5,CSARGLGRETQYF,TGCAGTGCTAGAGGGCTAGGGAGGGAGACCCAGTACTTC
-,-,TRBV29-1,TRBJ2-6,CSVFPGETEAF,TGCAGCGTTTTCCCAGGGGAAACTGAAGCTTTC
many,-,TRBV20-1,TRBJ2-1,CSARDLHAPQNEQFF,TGCAGTGCTAGAGACCTACATGCGCCCCAAAATGAGCAGTTCTTC
-,TRBD1,TRBV11-1,TRBJ1-1,CASSLGQALDNTEAFF,TGTGCCAGCAGCTTGGGACAGGCCCTGGACAACACTGAAGCTTTCTTT
-,TRBD1,TRBV24-1,TRBJ2-7,CARDQGQSSYEQYF,TGTGCTAGAGATCAGGGACAGTCCTCCTACGAGCAGTACTTC
few,TRBD1,TRBV20-1,TRBJ1-1,CSTSSTGNSEAFF,TGCAGTACCAGTTCGACAGGGAACTCTGAAGCTTTCTTT
many,TRBD1,TRBV13,TRBJ2-7,CASSVTGTGEFEQYF,TGTGCCAGCAGCGTGACCGGGACAGGGGAGTTCGAGCAGTACTTC
many,TRBD1,TRBV11-1,TRBJ2-1,CASSVRDRVQGRMWNEQFF,TGTGCCAGCAGCGTTAGGGACAGGGTCCAGGGACGAATGTGGAATGAGCAGTTCTTC
many,-,TRBV11-2,TRBJ2-3,CASSLERDTQYF,TGTGCCAGCAGCTTAGAGCGGGATACGCAGTATTTT
many,-,TRBV5-1,TRBJ2-1,CASPPQFF,TGCGCCAGCCCCCCCCAGTTCTTC
-,-,TRBV20-1,TRBJ2-5,CSVPRTEETQYF,TGCAGTGTCCCAAGGACAGAAGAGACCCAGTACTTC
-,TRBD2,TRBV29-1,TRBJ2-7,CSVEGTRAGGAPYEQYF,TGCAGCGTTGAAGGGACGAGGGCGGGAGGCGCACCCTACGAGCAGTACTTC
-,TRBD1,TRBV5-6,TRBJ1-2,CASSTRTGIIGYTF,TGTGCCAGCAGCACCCGGACAGGGATTATTGGCTACACCTTC
-,-,TRBV27,TRBJ1-1,CASSWTGGTTEAFF,TGTGCCAGCAGTTGGACCGGGGGGACCACTGAAGCTTTCTTT
few,TRBD1,TRBV29-1,TRBJ2-5,CSVTDRDQETQYF,TGCAGCGTAACGGACAGGGACCAAGAGACCCAGTACTTC
many,-,TRBV5-4,TRBJ2-7,CASSFGLSYEQYF,TGTGCCAGCAGCTTTGGGCTTTCCTACGAGCAGTACTTC
-,-,TRBV5-4,TRBJ2-5,CASSSAAGQETQYF,TGTGCCAGCAGCTCTGCGGCAGGGCAAGAGACCCAGTACTTC
few,-,TRBV2,TRBJ1-2,CASSERPRSNYGYTF,TGTGCCAGCAGTGAACGTCCCAGGAGTAACTATGGCTACACCTTC
-,TRBD2,TRBV19,TRBJ2-7,CASSIVTSGRSHEQYF,TGTGCCAGTAGTATAGTGACTAGCGGGAGGTCCCACGAGCAGTACTTC
-,TRBD1,TRBV29-1,TRBJ2-2,CSILPGQGTGELFF,TGCAGCATCCTCCCGGGACAGGGAACCGGGGAGCTGTTTTTT
-,-,TRBV28,TRBJ2-3,CASSFLGDTQYF,TGTGCCAGCAGTTTCCTCGGCGATACGCAGTATTTT
many,-,TRBV24-1,TRBJ1-5,CATSEAGINQPQHF,TGTGCCACCAGTGAAGCCGGGATCAATCAGCCCCAGCATTTT
many,TRBD2,TRBV24-1,TRBJ2-1,CATSDLGASGSPEQFF,TGTGCCACCAGTGATCTAGGGGCTAGCGGGAGTCCTGAGCAGTTCTTC
few,TRBD2,TRBV3-1,TRBJ2-7,CASSSSGGARSYEQYF,TGTGCCAGCAGCTCAAGCGGGGGGGCTAGGTCCTACGAGCAGTACTTC